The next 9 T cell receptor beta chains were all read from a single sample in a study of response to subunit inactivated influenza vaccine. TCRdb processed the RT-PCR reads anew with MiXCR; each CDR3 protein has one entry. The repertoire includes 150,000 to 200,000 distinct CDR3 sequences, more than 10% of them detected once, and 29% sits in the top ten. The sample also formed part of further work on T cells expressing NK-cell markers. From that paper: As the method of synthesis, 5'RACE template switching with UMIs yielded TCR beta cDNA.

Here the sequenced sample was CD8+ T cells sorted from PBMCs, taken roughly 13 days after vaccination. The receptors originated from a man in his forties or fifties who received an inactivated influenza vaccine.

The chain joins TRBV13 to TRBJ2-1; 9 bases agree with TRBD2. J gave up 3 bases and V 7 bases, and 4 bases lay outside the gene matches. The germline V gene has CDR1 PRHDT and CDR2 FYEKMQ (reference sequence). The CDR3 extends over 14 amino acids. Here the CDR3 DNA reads TGTGCCAGCACTAGCGGGGTTAACTACAATGAGCAGTTCTTC. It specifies CASTSGVNYNEQFF.

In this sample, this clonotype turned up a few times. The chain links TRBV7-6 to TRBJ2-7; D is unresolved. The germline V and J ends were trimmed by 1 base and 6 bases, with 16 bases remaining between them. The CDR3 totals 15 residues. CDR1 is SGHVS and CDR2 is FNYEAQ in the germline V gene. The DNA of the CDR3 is TGTGCCAGCAGCTTAGACCCCTCGGCGGCCTCCGAGCAGTACTTC. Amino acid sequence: CASSLDPSAASEQYF.

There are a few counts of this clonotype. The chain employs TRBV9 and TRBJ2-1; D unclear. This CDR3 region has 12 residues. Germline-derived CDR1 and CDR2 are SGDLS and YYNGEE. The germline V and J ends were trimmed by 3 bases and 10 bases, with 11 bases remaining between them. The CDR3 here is CASSAWVGEQFF. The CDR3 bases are TGTGCCAGCAGCGCCTGGGTTGGAGAGCAGTTCTTC.

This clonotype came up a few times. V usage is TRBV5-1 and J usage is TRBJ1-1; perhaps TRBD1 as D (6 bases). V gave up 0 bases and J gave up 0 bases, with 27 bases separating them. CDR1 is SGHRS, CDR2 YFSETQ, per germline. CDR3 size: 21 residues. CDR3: CASSLVLDMGSWGLMNTEAFF. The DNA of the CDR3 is TGCGCCAGCAGCTTGGTTTTGGACATGGGGTCTTGGGGGCTTATGAACACTGAAGCTTTCTTT.

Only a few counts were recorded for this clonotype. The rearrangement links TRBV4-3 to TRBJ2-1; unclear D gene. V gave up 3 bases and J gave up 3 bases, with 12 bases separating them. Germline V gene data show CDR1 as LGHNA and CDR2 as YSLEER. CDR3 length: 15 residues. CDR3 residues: CASSHDALVYNEQFF. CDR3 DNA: TGCGCCAGCAGCCACGACGCGCTTGTCTACAATGAGCAGTTCTTC.

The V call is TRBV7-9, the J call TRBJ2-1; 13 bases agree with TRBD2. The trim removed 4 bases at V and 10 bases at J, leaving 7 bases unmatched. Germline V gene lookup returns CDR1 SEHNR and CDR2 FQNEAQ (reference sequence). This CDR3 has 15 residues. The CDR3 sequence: CASSSRLAGGTEQFF. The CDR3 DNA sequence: TGTGCCAGCAGCTCTCGACTAGCGGGAGGAACAGAGCAGTTCTTC.

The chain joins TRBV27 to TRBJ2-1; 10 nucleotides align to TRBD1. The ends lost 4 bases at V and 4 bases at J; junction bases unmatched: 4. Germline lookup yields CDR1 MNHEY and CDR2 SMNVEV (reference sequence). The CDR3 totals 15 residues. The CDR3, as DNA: TGTGCCAGCAGTTCCGGGACAGGGGAATACAATGAGCAGTTCTTC. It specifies CASSSGTGEYNEQFF.

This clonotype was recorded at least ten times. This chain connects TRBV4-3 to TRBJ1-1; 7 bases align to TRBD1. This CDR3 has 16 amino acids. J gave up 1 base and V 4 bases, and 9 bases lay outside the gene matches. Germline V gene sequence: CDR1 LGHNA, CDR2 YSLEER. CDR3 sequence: CASSRETDRSNTEAFF. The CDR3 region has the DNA TGCGCCAGCAGCCGAGAAACGGACAGGTCGAACACTGAAGCTTTCTTT.

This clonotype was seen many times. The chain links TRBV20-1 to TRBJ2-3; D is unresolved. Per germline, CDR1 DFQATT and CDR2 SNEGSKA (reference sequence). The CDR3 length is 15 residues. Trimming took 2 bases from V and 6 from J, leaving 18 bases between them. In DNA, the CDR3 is TGCAGTGCTAGACCCCTATACGGTATTGGGGATACGCAGTATTTT. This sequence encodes CSARPLYGIGDTQYF.